This T cell receptor (beta chain) comes out of a study of human T cells and chemical hapten exposure. Described time point: patch test 3, about 24 weeks after DPC sensitization. Treatment indicated: therapeutic diphenylcyclopropenone sensitization with weekly scalp DPC. V dropped 5 bases and J dropped 2 bases, with 6 bases sitting between them. Germline V CDR1 and CDR2: MNHNY, SVGAGI (reference sequence). CDR3 length: 12 residues. Individual cDNA molecules (in the library) carried attached unique molecular identifiers. TCRdb ran MiXCR on the RACE reads and lists one entry per CDR3 protein. The sample records fewer than 200,000 distinct CDR3 sequences, around a quarter being singletons.

This chain connects TRBV6-6 to TRBJ1-2, with D unresolved. The clonotype was recovered from a woman aged 18-29 years with alopecia areata. Some clones in this sample may be carry-over from other donors' samples. The sample in question was whole blood, obtained in connection with sensitization to the hapten diphenylcyclopropenone (DPC). The DNA for the CDR3 is TGTGCCAGCAGTACGGACAACTATGGCTACACCTTC. Amino acids: CASSTDNYGYTF.